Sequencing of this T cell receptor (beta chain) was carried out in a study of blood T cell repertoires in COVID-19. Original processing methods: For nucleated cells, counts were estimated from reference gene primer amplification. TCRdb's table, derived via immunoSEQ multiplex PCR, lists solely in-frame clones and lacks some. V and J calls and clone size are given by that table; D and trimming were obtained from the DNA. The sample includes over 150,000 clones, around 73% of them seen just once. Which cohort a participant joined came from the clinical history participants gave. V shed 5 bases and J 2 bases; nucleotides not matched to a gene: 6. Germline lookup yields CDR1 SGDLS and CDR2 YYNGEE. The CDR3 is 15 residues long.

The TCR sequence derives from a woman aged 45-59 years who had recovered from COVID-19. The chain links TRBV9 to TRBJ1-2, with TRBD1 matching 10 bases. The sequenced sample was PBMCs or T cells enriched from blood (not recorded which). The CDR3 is CASREPGQGNYGYTF. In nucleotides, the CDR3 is TGTGCCAGCAGAGAACCGGGACAGGGGAACTATGGCTACACCTTC.